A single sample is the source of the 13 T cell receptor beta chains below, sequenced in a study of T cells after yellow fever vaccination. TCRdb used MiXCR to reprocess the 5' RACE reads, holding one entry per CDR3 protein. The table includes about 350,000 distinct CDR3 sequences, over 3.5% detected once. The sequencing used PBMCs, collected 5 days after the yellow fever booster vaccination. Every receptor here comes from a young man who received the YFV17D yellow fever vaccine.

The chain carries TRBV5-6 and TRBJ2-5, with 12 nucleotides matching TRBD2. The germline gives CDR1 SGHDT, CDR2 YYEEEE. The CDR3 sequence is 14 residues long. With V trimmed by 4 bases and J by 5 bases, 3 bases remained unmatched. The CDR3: CASSGLAGMETQYF. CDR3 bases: TGTGCCAGCAGCGGACTAGCGGGGATGGAGACCCAGTACTTC. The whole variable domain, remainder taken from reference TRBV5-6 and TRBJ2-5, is DAGVTQSPTHLIKTRGQQVTLRCSPKSGHDTVSWYQQALGQGPQFIFQYYEEEERQRGNFPDRFSGHQFPNYSSELNVNALLLGDSALYLCASSGLAGMETQYFGPGTRLLVL.

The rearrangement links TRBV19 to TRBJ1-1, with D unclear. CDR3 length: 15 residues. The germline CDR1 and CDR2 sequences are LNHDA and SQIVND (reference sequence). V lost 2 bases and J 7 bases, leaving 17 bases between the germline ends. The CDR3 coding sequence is TGTGCCAGTAGTATAATGGGAGGCAGGTACGATGAAGCTTTCTTT. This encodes CASSIMGGRYDEAFF.

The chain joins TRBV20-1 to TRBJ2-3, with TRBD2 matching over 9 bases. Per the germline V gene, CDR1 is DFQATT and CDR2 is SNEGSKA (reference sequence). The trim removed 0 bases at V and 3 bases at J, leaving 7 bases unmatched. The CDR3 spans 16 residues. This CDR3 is CSARDQRGVITDTQYF. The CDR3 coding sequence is TGCAGTGCTAGAGATCAGCGGGGGGTGATAACAGATACGCAGTATTTT.

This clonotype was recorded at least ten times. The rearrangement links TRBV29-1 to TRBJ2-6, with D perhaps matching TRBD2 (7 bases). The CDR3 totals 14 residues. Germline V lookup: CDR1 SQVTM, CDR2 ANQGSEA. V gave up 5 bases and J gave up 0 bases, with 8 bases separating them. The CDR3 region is CSVRGASGANVLTF. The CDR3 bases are TGCAGCGTTCGGGGGGCCTCTGGGGCCAACGTCCTGACTTTC. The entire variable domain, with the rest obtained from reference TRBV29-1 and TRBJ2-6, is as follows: SAVISQKPSRDICQRGTSLTIQCQVDSQVTMMFWYRQQPGQSLTLIATANQGSEATYESGFVIDKFPISRPNLTFSTLTVSNMSPEDSSIYLCSVRGASGANVLTFGAGSRLTVL.

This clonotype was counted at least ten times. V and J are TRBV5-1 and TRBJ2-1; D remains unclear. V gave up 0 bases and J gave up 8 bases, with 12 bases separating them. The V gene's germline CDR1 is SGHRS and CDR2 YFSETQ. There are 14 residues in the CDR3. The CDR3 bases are TGCGCCAGCAGCTTGGCCCTAGGCGGCGATGAGCAGTTCTTC. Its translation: CASSLALGGDEQFF.

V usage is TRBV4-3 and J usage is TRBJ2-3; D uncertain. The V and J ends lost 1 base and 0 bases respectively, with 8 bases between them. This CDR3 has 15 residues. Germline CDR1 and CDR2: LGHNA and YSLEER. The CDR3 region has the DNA TGCGCCAGCAGCCAAGTTTTCCCTAGCACAGATACGCAGTATTTT. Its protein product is CASSQVFPSTDTQYF.

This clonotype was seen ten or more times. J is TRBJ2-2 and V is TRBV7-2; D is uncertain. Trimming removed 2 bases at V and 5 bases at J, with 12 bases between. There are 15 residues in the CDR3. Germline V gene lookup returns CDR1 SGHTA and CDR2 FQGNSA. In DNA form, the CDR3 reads TGTGCCAGCAGCTTAAATGGGCCGGGTACCGGGGAGCTGTTTTTT. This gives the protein CASSLNGPGTGELFF.

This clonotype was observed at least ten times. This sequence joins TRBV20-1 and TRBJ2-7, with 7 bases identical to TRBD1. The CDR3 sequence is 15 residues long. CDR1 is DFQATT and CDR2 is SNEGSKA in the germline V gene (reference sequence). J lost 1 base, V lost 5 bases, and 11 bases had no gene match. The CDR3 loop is CSARTGTVSSYEQYF. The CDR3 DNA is TGCAGTGCTCGGACCGGGACAGTAAGTTCCTACGAGCAGTACTTC.

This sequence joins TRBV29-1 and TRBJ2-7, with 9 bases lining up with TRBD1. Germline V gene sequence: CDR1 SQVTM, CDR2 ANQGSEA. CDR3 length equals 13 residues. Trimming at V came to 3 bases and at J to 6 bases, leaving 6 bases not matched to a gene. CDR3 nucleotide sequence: TGCAGCGTTGACCTTACAGGGGGCCGCGAGCAGTACTTC. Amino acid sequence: CSVDLTGGREQYF.

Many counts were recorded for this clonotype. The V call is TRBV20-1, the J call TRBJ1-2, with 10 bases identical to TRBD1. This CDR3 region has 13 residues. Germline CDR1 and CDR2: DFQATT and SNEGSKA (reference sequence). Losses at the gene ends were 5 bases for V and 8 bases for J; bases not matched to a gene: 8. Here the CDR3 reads CSAEPGTGDGYTF. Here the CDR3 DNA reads TGCAGTGCTGAACCCGGGACAGGGGACGGCTACACCTTC.

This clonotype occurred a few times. The CDR3 protein is CASSNRGANSPLHF. DNA of the CDR3: TGTGCCAGCAGTAACCGCGGGGCTAATTCACCCCTCCACTTT. The rearrangement joins TRBV6-2 or TRBV6-3 to TRBJ1-6; the D gene is possibly TRBD1 (5 bases). Germline CDR1 reads MNHEY; CDR2 reads SVGEGT. V lost 5 bases and J lost 6, with 11 bases in between. This CDR3 is built from 14 residues.

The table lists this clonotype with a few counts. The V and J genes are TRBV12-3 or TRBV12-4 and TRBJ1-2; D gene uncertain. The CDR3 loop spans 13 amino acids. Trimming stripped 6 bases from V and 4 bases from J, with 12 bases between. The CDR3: CASSGGSPYGYTF. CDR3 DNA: TGTGCCAGCAGCGGAGGAAGCCCCTATGGCTACACCTTC.

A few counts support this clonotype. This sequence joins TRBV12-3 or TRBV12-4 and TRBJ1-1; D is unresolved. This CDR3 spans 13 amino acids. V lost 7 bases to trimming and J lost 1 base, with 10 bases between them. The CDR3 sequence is CASKNTENTEAFF. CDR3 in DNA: TGTGCCAGCAAGAATACGGAGAACACTGAAGCTTTCTTT.